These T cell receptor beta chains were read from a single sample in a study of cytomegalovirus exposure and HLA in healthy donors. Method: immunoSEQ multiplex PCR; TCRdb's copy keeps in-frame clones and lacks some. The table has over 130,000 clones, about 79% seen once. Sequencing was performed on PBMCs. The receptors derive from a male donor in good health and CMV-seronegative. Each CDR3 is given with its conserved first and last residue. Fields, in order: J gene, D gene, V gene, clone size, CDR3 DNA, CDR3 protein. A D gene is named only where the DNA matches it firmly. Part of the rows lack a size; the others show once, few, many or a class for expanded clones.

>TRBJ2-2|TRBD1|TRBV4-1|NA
TGCGCCAGCAGCCTAGGGACAGGCACCGGGGAGCTGTTTTTT
CASSLGTGTGELFF
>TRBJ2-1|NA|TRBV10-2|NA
TGCGCCAGCGCCCCAGACGGGGGGCACTTGGGGAATGAGCAGTTCTTC
CASAPDGGHLGNEQFF
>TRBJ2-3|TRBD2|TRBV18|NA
TGTGCCAGCTCTCTAGCGGGAGGAGCAGATACGCAGTATTTT
CASSLAGGADTQYF
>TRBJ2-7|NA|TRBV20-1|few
TGCGGTCGACAGGGACTCTACGAGCAGTACTTC
CGRQGLYEQYF
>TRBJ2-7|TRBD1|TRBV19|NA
TGTGCCAGTAGTAACCGGGACAGGGATTTCGAGCAGTACTTC
CASSNRDRDFEQYF
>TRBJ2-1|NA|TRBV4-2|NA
TGTGCCAGCAGCCAAGTTCTAGCCTCCGACAATGAGCAGTTCTTC
CASSQVLASDNEQFF
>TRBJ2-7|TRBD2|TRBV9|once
TGTGCCAGCACCGGACTAGCGCCTCCCTACGAGCAGTACTTC
CASTGLAPPYEQYF
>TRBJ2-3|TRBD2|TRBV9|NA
TGTGCCAGCAGCGTAATATCAGGCGGGAGGGGCACAGATACGCAGTATTTT
CASSVISGGRGTDTQYF
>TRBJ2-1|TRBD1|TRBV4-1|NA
TGCGCCAGCAGCCCCCGACAGGGATTAAGCAATGAGCAGTTCTTC
CASSPRQGLSNEQFF
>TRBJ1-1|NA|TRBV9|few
TGTGCCAGCAGCGTAGGGCAGGGGTCGTTTCTGGGCACTGAAGCTTTCTTT
CASSVGQGSFLGTEAFF
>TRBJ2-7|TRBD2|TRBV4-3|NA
TGCGCCAGCAGCCAAGTGTGGGGGGGACGTACATACTACGAGCAGTACTTC
CASSQVWGGRTYYEQYF
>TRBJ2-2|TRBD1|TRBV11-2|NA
TGTGCCAGCAGCTTAGGAACAGGGGGCGCCGCCGGGGAGCTGTTTTTT
CASSLGTGGAAGELFF
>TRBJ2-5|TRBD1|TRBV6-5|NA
TGTGCCAGCAGTTACCTACGGACAGGGCTAGAGACCCAGTACTTC
CASSYLRTGLETQYF
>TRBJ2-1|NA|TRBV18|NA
TGTGCCAGCTCACCACAGCCCCCTTTAAACAATGAGCAGTTCTTC
CASSPQPPLNNEQFF
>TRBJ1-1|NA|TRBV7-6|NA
TGTGCCAGCAGCTTAAACAGGGATAACACTGAAGCTTTCTTT
CASSLNRDNTEAFF
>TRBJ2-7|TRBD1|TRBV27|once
TGTGCCAGCAGTTTAATGGCAGGGGGCTACGAGCAGTACTTC
CASSLMAGGYEQYF
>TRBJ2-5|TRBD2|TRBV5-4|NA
TGTGCCAGCAGAGCGGGTGGCGGGGGGGGAGAGACCCAGTACTTC
CASRAGGGGGETQYF
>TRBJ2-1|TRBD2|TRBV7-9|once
TGTGCCAGCAGCTTAGGGACTAGCGCCTACAATGAGCAGTTCTTC
CASSLGTSAYNEQFF
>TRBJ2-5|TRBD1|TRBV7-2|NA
TGTGCCAGCAGCTTAAGGACAGGAATAGTGGGCCAAGAGACCCAGTACTTC
CASSLRTGIVGQETQYF
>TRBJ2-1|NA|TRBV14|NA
TGTGCCAGCAGCCAAGATAGCTCCTACAATGAGCAGTTCTTC
CASSQDSSYNEQFF
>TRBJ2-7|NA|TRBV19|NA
TGTGCCAGTAGTATAAGGGCCGGACCGCTGGCGGGGCAGTACTTC
CASSIRAGPLAGQYF
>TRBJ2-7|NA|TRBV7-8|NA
TGTGCCAGCAGCTTCGATCTGGACAGTCACATTTTCTACGAGCAGTACTTC
CASSFDLDSHIFYEQYF
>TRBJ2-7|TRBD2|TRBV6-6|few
TGTGCCAGCAGTTACGGACTAGCCTACGAGCAGTACTTC
CASSYGLAYEQYF
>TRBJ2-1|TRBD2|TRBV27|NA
TGTGCCAGCAGTTTATCGCCCCCAGCGGGAGGGTGGGATGAGCAGTTCTTC
CASSLSPPAGGWDEQFF
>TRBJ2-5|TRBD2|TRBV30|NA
TGTGCCTGGAGCCCCCCGGGACTAGAGGAGACCCAGTACTTC
CAWSPPGLEETQYF
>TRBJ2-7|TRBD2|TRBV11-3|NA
TGTGCCAGCAGCTACGGGGAGGGGACCGCCTACGAGCAGTACTTC
CASSYGEGTAYEQYF
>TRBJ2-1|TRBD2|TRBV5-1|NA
TGCGCCAGCAGCTTGGATCCAGCGGGAGGGATTAATGAGCAGTTCTTC
CASSLDPAGGINEQFF
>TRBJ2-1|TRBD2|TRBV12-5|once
TGTGCTAGTGGTTTGGTCCCGGCTAGCGGTCTCTACAATGAGCAGTTCTTC
CASGLVPASGLYNEQFF
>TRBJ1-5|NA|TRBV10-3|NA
TGTGCCATCGCCCCGGAGAGAAGGAATCAGCCCCAGCATTTT
CAIAPERRNQPQHF
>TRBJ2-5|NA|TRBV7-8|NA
TGTGCCAGCAGCTTGGGCAGGGTAGAGACCCAGTACTTC
CASSLGRVETQYF
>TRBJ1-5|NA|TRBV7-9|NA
TGTGCCAGTGCACAGGGCGATCAGCCCCAGCATTTT
CASAQGDQPQHF
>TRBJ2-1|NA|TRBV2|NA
TGTGCCAGCAGTAGCTACGGGAATGAGCAGTTCTTC
CASSSYGNEQFF
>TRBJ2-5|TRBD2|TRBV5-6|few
TGTGCCAGCAGCCTAGGGAGGGTTGCGCAAGAGACCCAGTACTTC
CASSLGRVAQETQYF
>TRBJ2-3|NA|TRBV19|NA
TGTGCCAGTAGTAGCCAGCGGGCAGATACGCAGTATTTT
CASSSQRADTQYF
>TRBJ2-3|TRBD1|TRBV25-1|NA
TGTGCCAGCAGCCCCCTCCCGGGACAGGGAGGGTCAGATACGCAGTATTTT
CASSPLPGQGGSDTQYF
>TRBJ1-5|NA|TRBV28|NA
TGTGCCAGCGGACTTCGGACGGTCCGGCCCCAGCATTTT
CASGLRTVRPQHF
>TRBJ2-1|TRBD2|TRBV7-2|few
TGTGCCAGCAGTTCTTCCATGACTAGCGGGAACAATGAGCAGTTCTTC
CASSSSMTSGNNEQFF
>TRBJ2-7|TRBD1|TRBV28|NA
TGTGCCAGCAGTGACCCGGGACAGACCTACGAGCAGTACTTC
CASSDPGQTYEQYF
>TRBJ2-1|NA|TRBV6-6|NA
TGTGCCAGCAGTTCGGAGGGTGAGCAGTTCTTC
CASSSEGEQFF
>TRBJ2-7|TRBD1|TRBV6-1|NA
TGTGCCAGCAGTCAGGACAGGGTCAACGAGCAGTACTTC
CASSQDRVNEQYF
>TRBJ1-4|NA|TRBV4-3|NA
TGCGCCAGCAGCCAAGGGCCAGGGTCGGAAAAACTGTTTTTT
CASSQGPGSEKLFF
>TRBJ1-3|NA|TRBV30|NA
TGTGCCTGGAGTAGGAGCAGCTCTGGAAACACCATATATTTT
CAWSRSSSGNTIYF
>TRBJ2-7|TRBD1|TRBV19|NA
TGTGCCAGTAGTATTGGGACAGGGAACTCCTACGAGCAGTACTTC
CASSIGTGNSYEQYF
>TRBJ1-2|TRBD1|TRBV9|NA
TGTGCCAGCAGCTATGCCGGGACAGAAAAGGGTGGCTACACCTTC
CASSYAGTEKGGYTF
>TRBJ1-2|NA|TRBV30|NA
TGTGCTTGGATGGGGCTCACCCCTAGGGGCTACACCTTC
CAWMGLTPRGYTF
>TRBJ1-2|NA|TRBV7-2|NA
TGTGCCAGCAGCTTAGTTTCCAGGGTAGGCTACACCTTC
CASSLVSRVGYTF
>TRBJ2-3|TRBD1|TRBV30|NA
TGTGCCTGGAGTGTGACCGGGACAGGGACAGATACGCAGTATTTT
CAWSVTGTGTDTQYF
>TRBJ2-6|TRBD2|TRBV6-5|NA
TGTGCCAGCAGCCCGGTAGCGGGAGGGGCCAACGTCCTGACTTTC
CASSPVAGGANVLTF
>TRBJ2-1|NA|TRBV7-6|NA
TGTGCCAGCAGCCTCCCACCTTCGGGGAATGAGCAGTTCTTC
CASSLPPSGNEQFF
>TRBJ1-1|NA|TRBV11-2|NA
TGTGCCAGCAGCTTTTGGGCCAGGGGCCCGGACAAGAACACTGAAGCTTTCTTT
CASSFWARGPDKNTEAFF
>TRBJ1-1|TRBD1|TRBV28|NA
TGTGCCAGCAGTCACAGGGGGCGAAAAGGGGGTGAAGCTTTCTTT
CASSHRGRKGGEAFF
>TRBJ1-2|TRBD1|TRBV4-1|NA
TGCGCCAGCAGCCAATCTATGGGACAGGGGGTCGACTATGGCTACACCTTC
CASSQSMGQGVDYGYTF
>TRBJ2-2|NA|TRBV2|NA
TGTGCCAGCAGACCCGTATGGGGACAGAACACCGGGGAGCTGTTTTTT
CASRPVWGQNTGELFF
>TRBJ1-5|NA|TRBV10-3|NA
TGTGCCATCAGTTCACAGGTGGGTAATCAGCCCCAGCATTTT
CAISSQVGNQPQHF
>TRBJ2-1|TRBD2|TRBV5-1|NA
TGCGCCAGCAGCCTGGGACTAGGCGAGCAGTTCTTC
CASSLGLGEQFF
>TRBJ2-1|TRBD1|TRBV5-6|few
TGTGCCAGTTCCGGGACAGGGGAGGTTGAGCAGTTCTTC
CASSGTGEVEQFF
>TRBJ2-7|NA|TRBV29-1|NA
TGCAGCGTTGAGGCCCAGGGTGACGAGCAGTACTTC
CSVEAQGDEQYF
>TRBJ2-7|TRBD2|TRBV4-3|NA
TGCGCCAGCAGCCAAGATTCGAGCGGGAGCTACGAGCAGTACTTC
CASSQDSSGSYEQYF
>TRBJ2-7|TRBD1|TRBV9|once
TGTGCCAGCAGCGTTTCCTATGGACAGGGGACATACGAGCAGTACTTC
CASSVSYGQGTYEQYF
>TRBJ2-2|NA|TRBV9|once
TGTGCCAGCAGCGTAGCACCCCGGGGAGGACCGCTGTTTTTT
CASSVAPRGGPLFF